This record covers a single TCR beta chain. The data are from a study of blood T cell repertoires in COVID-19. Study overall: Sites in the United States, Italy and Spain provided acute and convalescent COVID-19 samples. PBMCs, B-cell-depleted T cells, or T cells provided the cDNA or gDNA that made up the material.

Per the original data handling: The assay estimated nucleated cells by amplifying reference gene primers. Assay used: immunoSEQ multiplex PCR; TCRdb lists only in-frame clones, some missing. The DNA was the basis for D and trimming; V, J and clone size are from that table. The data show roughly 100,000 clones, around 83% seen once. The CDR3 consists of 13 residues. V was trimmed by 2 bases and J by 2 bases, leaving 5 bases between them. The rearrangement uses TRBV23-1 and TRBJ2-3; no definite D call. TRBV23-1 is known as an ORF, though its function is uncertain. This clonotype was sampled from an elderly woman with acute or convalescent COVID-19. Material: peripheral blood. CDR3 nucleotide sequence: TGCGCCAGCAGTCAACAGGACACAGATACGCAGTATTTT. It encodes CASSQQDTDTQYF.